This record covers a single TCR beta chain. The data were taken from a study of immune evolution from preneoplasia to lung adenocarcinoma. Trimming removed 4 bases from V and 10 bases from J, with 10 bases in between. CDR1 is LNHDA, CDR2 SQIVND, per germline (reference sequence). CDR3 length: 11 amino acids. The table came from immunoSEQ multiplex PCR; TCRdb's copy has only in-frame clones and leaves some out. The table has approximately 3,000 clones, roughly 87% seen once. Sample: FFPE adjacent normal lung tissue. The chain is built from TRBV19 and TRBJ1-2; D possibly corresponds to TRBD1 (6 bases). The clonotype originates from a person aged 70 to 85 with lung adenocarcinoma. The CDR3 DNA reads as TGTGCCAGTAGTAAGGGGGTTGACTACACCTTC. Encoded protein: CASSKGVDYTF.